The 32 T cell receptor beta chains below all came from one sample that was sequenced in a study of blood T cell repertoires in COVID-19. Data came from immunoSEQ multiplex PCR; TCRdb stores just in-frame clones and leaves some out. The sample lists about 190,000 clones; roughly three quarters were seen once. The source material was peripheral blood. The source is a woman older than 75 with COVID-19, enrolled during active disease.

The V gene is TRBV6-6, the J gene TRBJ2-3; D is possibly TRBD1 (6 bases). Per germline, CDR1 MNHNY and CDR2 SVGAGI (reference sequence). With 5 bases removed from V and 8 bases from J, the gap between germline ends came to 20 bases. There are 15 residues in the CDR3. This chain's CDR3 is CASSPSRGTTGTQYF. The DNA of the CDR3 is TGTGCCAGCAGTCCCTCGAGGGGGACCACGGGTACGCAGTATTTT.

The V and J genes are TRBV15 and TRBJ2-6; the D is unclear. The V and J ends lost 3 bases and 2 bases respectively, with 5 bases between them. Germline lookup yields CDR1 LNHNV and CDR2 YYDKDF (reference sequence). CDR3 length: 14 residues. The CDR3 DNA follows: TGTGCCACCAGCAGTCCCGCTGGGGCCAACGTCCTGACTTTC. This sequence encodes CATSSPAGANVLTF.

The chain's CDR3 is CASSQRRGTGFSTDTQYF. As DNA, the CDR3 is TGTGCCAGCAGCCAGCGGCGGGGGACTGGATTTAGCACAGATACGCAGTATTTT. The chain joins TRBV14 to TRBJ2-3, with 7 nucleotides matching TRBD2. In germline, CDR1 is SGHDN, CDR2 FVKESK. The CDR3 is made up of 18 amino acids. Losses at the gene ends were 3 bases for V and 0 bases for J; bases not matched to a gene: 12.

This clone turned up a few times. The chain carries TRBV10-3 and TRBJ1-1; possibly TRBD1 for D (5 bases). V was pared by 10 bases and J by 0 bases, with 12 bases between. The CDR3 contains 13 residues. Germline V CDR1 and CDR2: ENHRY, SYGVKD. The DNA of the CDR3 is TGTGCCACCCAAACAGGTCTGAACACTGAAGCTTTCTTT. It yields the protein CATQTGLNTEAFF.

This clone was recorded a few times. This chain's CDR3 is CASSSRTGGTEAFF. DNA for the CDR3: TGTGCCAGTAGTTCCCGGACGGGGGGCACTGAAGCTTTCTTT. V usage is TRBV19 and J usage is TRBJ1-1, with D possibly matching TRBD1 (5 bases). V gave up 5 bases and J gave up 4 bases, with 14 bases separating them. The CDR3 consists of 14 residues. Germline CDR1 and CDR2: LNHDA and SQIVND (reference sequence).

This chain links TRBV5-4 with TRBJ2-5; 8 bases fit TRBD1. V lost 0 bases to trimming and J lost 4 bases; unmatched junction nucleotides: 8. This CDR3 comprises 16 residues. Germline assignment: CDR1 SGHNT and CDR2 YYREEE (reference sequence). The CDR3 reads CASSLAAGGAGETQYF. CDR3 bases: TGTGCCAGCAGCTTGGCAGCAGGGGGCGCGGGAGAGACCCAGTACTTC.

The rearrangement joins TRBV7-3 to TRBJ2-3; TRBD2 matches 7 bases. The trim removed 0 bases at V and 0 bases at J, leaving 15 bases unmatched. Germline lookup yields CDR1 SGHTA and CDR2 FQGTGA. The length of the CDR3 is 20 residues. CDR3 residues: CASSLTVHIGSGRSTDTQYF. DNA of the CDR3: TGTGCCAGCAGCTTAACGGTCCACATAGGTAGCGGGCGTAGCACAGATACGCAGTATTTT.

The chain has TRBV7-2 and TRBJ2-3; 8 nucleotides align to TRBD2. The CDR3 is 16 amino acids. V was pared by 5 bases and J by 0 bases, with 7 bases of the junction left unmatched. Germline V gene data show CDR1 as SGHTA and CDR2 as FQGNSA. The CDR3 loop is CASSRRGGASTDTQYF. The CDR3 nucleotides read TGTGCCAGCAGCCGCCGGGGGGGGGCCAGCACAGATACGCAGTATTTT.

The chain recombines TRBV2 with TRBJ1-6, with TRBD1 matching over 7 bases. After removal of 2 bases from V and 9 bases from J, the junction contained 7 bases not matched to a gene. The CDR3 is 15 amino acids. Per the germline V gene, CDR1 is SNHLY and CDR2 is FYNNEI. CDR3 sequence (DNA): TGTGCCAGCAGTGAATCGGGGCAGGGGGGTTCACCCCTCCACTTT. Translating gives CASSESGQGGSPLHF.

This chain connects TRBV7-9 to TRBJ1-1; tentatively, D is TRBD1 (6 bases). Germline-derived CDR1 and CDR2 are SEHNR and FQNEAQ (reference sequence). The CDR3 is made up of 14 amino acids. Between the trimmed V and J ends, which lost 5 bases and 0 bases, there was a span of 10 bases. The CDR3 region has the DNA TGTGCCAGCAGCCCGGGACACGTGAACACTGAAGCTTTCTTT. Translation gives CASSPGHVNTEAFF.

This clone has more than one count but fewer than ten. The V call is TRBV18, the J call TRBJ1-1, with TRBD1 matching 7 bases. With V trimmed by 4 bases and J by 5 bases, 4 bases remained unmatched. Per germline, CDR1 KGHSH and CDR2 LQKENI. The CDR3 consists of 13 residues. The CDR3 nucleotides read TGTGCCAGCTCACAGGGGGCGAGGACTGAAGCTTTCTTT. The encoded protein is CASSQGARTEAFF.

The V gene is TRBV7-8, the J gene TRBJ2-3; D is unresolved. Per the germline V gene, CDR1 is SGHVS and CDR2 is FQNEAQ. The CDR3 has 15 residues. The germline V and J ends were trimmed by 2 bases and 1 base, with 10 bases remaining between them. The CDR3 loop reads CASSLYSLGTDTQYF. As DNA, the CDR3 is TGTGCCAGCAGCTTATATTCACTGGGCACAGATACGCAGTATTTT.

The chain recombines TRBV6-6 with TRBJ2-5; 7 bases align to TRBD1. Germline assignment: CDR1 MNHNY and CDR2 SVGAGI (reference sequence). V shed 6 bases, J shed 0 bases, and the junction held 7 bases outside the gene matches. This CDR3 spans 15 amino acids. This CDR3 is CASRRQGKYQETQYF. In DNA, the CDR3 is TGTGCCAGCAGAAGACAGGGAAAGTACCAAGAGACCCAGTACTTC.

This clone has a count of ten or more. The chain employs TRBV12-3 or TRBV12-4 and TRBJ1-5; D is unclear. The CDR3 is 13 amino acids. V lost 6 bases, J lost 5 bases, and 11 bases lay in between. The CDR3, as DNA: TGTGCCAGCAGCCGCCACCCGGATCAGCCCCAGCATTTT. Amino acid sequence: CASSRHPDQPQHF.

This clone was detected once. The genes are TRBV3-1 (or the pseudogene TRBV3-2) and TRBJ1-1; maybe TRBD1 (5 bases). The germline V gene encodes CDR1 LGHDT and CDR2 YNNKEL (reference sequence). The ends were cut back, 1 base at V and 1 base at J, with 13 bases in the middle. The CDR3 covers 16 residues. The CDR3 bases are TGTGCCAGCAGCCAAGGGTTGGAGGGGCAGAACACTGAAGCTTTCTTT. Translating gives CASSQGLEGQNTEAFF.

The rearrangement links TRBV7-2 to TRBJ2-1; TRBD2 is a possible D gene (7 bases). V was trimmed by 1 base and J by 5 bases, leaving 15 bases between them. CDR3 length equals 16 residues. Germline CDR1 is SGHTA and CDR2 is FQGNSA. CDR3 protein: CASSLGGEGGHNEQFF. CDR3 nucleotide sequence: TGTGCCAGCAGCTTAGGAGGGGAGGGGGGGCACAATGAGCAGTTCTTC.

The rearrangement joins TRBV9 to TRBJ2-5; 10 bases are a match to TRBD1. The V gene's germline CDR1 is SGDLS and CDR2 YYNGEE. This CDR3 is built from 16 residues. V trimming: 2 bases; J trimming: 2 bases; junction bases outside the gene matches: 6. CDR3 residues: CASSVSGTGAQETQYF. In DNA form, the CDR3 reads TGTGCCAGCAGCGTTAGCGGGACAGGGGCACAAGAGACCCAGTACTTC.

V usage is TRBV2 and J usage is TRBJ2-5; D is perhaps TRBD2 (5 bases). There are 16 residues in the CDR3. CDR1 SNHLY and CDR2 FYNNEI come from the germline V gene. V lost 6 bases to trimming and J lost 3 bases, with 20 bases between them. The CDR3 is CASSNPEGAIEETQYF. As DNA, the CDR3 is TGTGCCAGCAGCAACCCTGAGGGAGCCATTGAAGAGACCCAGTACTTC.

V gene TRBV12-3 or TRBV12-4 combines with J gene TRBJ1-1; 7 bases fit TRBD1. The CDR3 spans 11 residues. V dropped 6 bases and J dropped 10; count of bases not matched to a gene: 5. CDR3 region: CASSKGARAFF. CDR3 in DNA: TGTGCCAGCAGCAAGGGGGCGAGAGCTTTCTTT.

The table lists this clone with a few counts. The J gene is TRBJ2-1, the V gene TRBV4-1; possible D gene TRBD1, 6 bases. Trimming took off 4 bases at V and 4 bases at J, with 17 bases between the two ends. Germline-derived CDR1 and CDR2 are MGHRA and YSYEKL. CDR3 length: 16 residues. CDR3: CASSLDPGQTYNEQFF. CDR3 sequence (DNA): TGCGCCAGCAGCCTTGATCCGGGACAAACATACAATGAGCAGTTCTTC.

This sequence joins TRBV5-1 and TRBJ2-2; a weak D match, TRBD1 (6 bases). Trimming took off 3 bases at V and 2 bases at J, with 14 bases between the two ends. The CDR3 length is 16 residues. From germline, CDR1 is SGHRS and CDR2 YFSETQ. The CDR3 here is CASSSGQSANTGELFF. The CDR3 DNA is TGCGCCAGCAGCTCTGGACAGTCTGCCAACACCGGGGAGCTGTTTTTT.

This clone came up once. This chain connects TRBV11-1 to TRBJ1-4; D not resolved. CDR1 and CDR2 (germline): SGHAT, FQDESV (reference sequence). V was clipped by 5 bases and J by 1 base, with 5 bases between them. The CDR3 runs to 13 residues. This CDR3 reads CASSLRTNEKLFF. DNA for the CDR3: TGTGCCAGCAGCCTCAGAACTAATGAAAAACTGTTTTTT.

The gene calls are TRBV2 and TRBJ2-1; 10 bases map to TRBD2. Unmatched junction bases numbered 6, after V lost 7 bases and J lost 9 bases. Germline assignment: CDR1 SNHLY and CDR2 FYNNEI. The CDR3 sequence is 13 residues long. CDR3 sequence: CASTRSGGGEQFF. In nucleotides, the CDR3 is TGTGCCAGCACGCGGAGCGGGGGGGGTGAGCAGTTCTTC.

The genes are TRBV6-5 and TRBJ2-5, with D unclear. Germline-derived CDR1 and CDR2 are MNHEY and SVGAGI. V dropped 2 bases and J dropped 2 bases, with 6 bases sitting between them. The CDR3 is 13 residues long. This CDR3 is CASSYAPQETQYF. The CDR3 coding sequence is TGTGCCAGCAGTTACGCGCCGCAAGAGACCCAGTACTTC.

V usage is TRBV6-1 and J usage is TRBJ2-1; 11 nucleotides match TRBD2. The CDR3 totals 19 residues. The ends lost 2 bases at V and 1 base at J; junction bases unmatched: 10. Germline V gene sequence: CDR1 MNHNS, CDR2 SASEGT. CDR3: CASSERGSGGAGSYNEQFF. For the CDR3, the DNA is TGTGCCAGCAGTGAAAGGGGTAGCGGGGGGGCCGGGTCCTACAATGAGCAGTTCTTC.

J is TRBJ1-6 and V is TRBV9; TRBD1 matches at 7 bases. Germline values: CDR1 SGDLS, CDR2 YYNGEE. With V trimmed by 3 bases and J by 7 bases, 4 bases remained unmatched. This CDR3 region has 14 residues. The CDR3 protein is CASSEGTVNSPLHF. The CDR3 region has the DNA TGTGCCAGCAGCGAGGGGACAGTCAATTCACCCCTCCACTTT.

V usage is TRBV29-1 and J usage is TRBJ1-1, with 8 bases identical to TRBD1. There are 15 residues in the CDR3. Germline assignment: CDR1 SQVTM and CDR2 ANQGSEA. V shed 0 bases and J 1 base; nucleotides not matched to a gene: 4. The CDR3 protein is CSVEDPGQENTEAFF. CDR3 DNA: TGCAGCGTTGAAGACCCGGGACAGGAGAACACTGAAGCTTTCTTT.

The chain couples TRBV5-6 to TRBJ2-7; 8 nucleotides align to TRBD1. Per the germline V gene, CDR1 is SGHDT and CDR2 is YYEEEE. With 2 bases clipped from V and 6 bases from J, the junction kept 4 bases outside the gene matches. The CDR3 has 13 residues. The DNA of the CDR3 is TGTGCCAGCAGCTTAGGACAGGGTAGCGAGCAGTACTTC. Translation: CASSLGQGSEQYF.

The gene calls are TRBV5-4 and TRBJ1-2, with a possible D match to TRBD1 (6 bases). The germline gives CDR1 SGHNT, CDR2 YYREEE (reference sequence). There are 13 residues in the CDR3. The V end lost 3 bases, the J end lost 6 bases, and 12 bases lay between the germline ends. This CDR3 is CASSSQGWDGYTF. In DNA form, the CDR3 reads TGTGCCAGCAGCTCACAGGGATGGGATGGCTACACCTTC. The full variable domain, rest sourced from reference TRBV5-4 and TRBJ1-2, is ETGVTQSPTHLIKTRGQQVTLRCSSQSGHNTVSWYQQALGQGPQFIFQYYREEENGRGNFPPRFSGLQFPNYSSELNVNALELDDSALYLCASSSQGWDGYTFGSGTRLTVV.

The rearrangement uses TRBV29-1 and TRBJ1-1; 8 bases line up with TRBD1. Germline loops: CDR1 SQVTM, CDR2 ANQGSEA. The CDR3 sequence is 12 residues long. V shed 4 bases and J 5 bases; nucleotides not matched to a gene: 3. The CDR3 reads CSVGQGRTEAFF. In nucleotides, the CDR3 is TGCAGCGTTGGACAGGGGAGAACTGAAGCTTTCTTT.

This sequence joins TRBV6-1 and TRBJ2-5; the match to TRBD1 covers 9 bases. Per the germline V gene, CDR1 is MNHNS and CDR2 is SASEGT. The CDR3 has 14 amino acids. With 3 bases clipped from V and 5 bases from J, the junction kept 4 bases outside the gene matches. DNA for the CDR3: TGTGCCAGCAGTGACGGGACAGGGCGGGAGACCCAGTACTTC. Translating gives CASSDGTGRETQYF.

V usage is TRBV7-2 and J usage is TRBJ2-7, with TRBD1 as a possible D gene (5 bases). The germline V gene encodes CDR1 SGHTA and CDR2 FQGNSA. This CDR3 region has 15 residues. V gave up 5 bases and J gave up 2 bases, with 16 bases separating them. This CDR3 reads CASSLVAGAPYEQYF. CDR3 DNA sequence: TGTGCCAGCAGCCTCGTTGCTGGGGCCCCCTACGAGCAGTACTTC.